The 6 T cell receptor beta chains below were found in one sample sequenced in a study of cytomegalovirus exposure and HLA in healthy donors. Amplification used 60 Vbeta primers and 13 Jbeta primers. Using immunoSEQ multiplex PCR, the repertoire was profiled, and TCRdb retains in-frame clones only, with some absent. The repertoire holds more than 80,000 clones, with about nine tenths as singletons. Source material: PBMCs. The receptors originated from a man aged 30 to 39 in good health and CMV-seropositive.

The V call is TRBV10-3, the J call TRBJ2-2; D is perhaps TRBD2 (6 bases). Between the trimmed V and J ends, which lost 0 bases and 4 bases, there was a span of 9 bases. Germline CDR1 reads ENHRY; CDR2 reads SYGVKD. This CDR3 spans 15 amino acids. CDR3 in amino acids: CAISESGGSTGELFF. CDR3 nucleotide sequence: TGTGCCATCAGTGAGTCTGGGGGGAGCACCGGGGAGCTGTTTTTT.

V gene TRBV7-2 combines with J gene TRBJ2-1; D is perhaps TRBD1 (6 bases). Trimming removed 2 bases at V and 0 bases at J, with 11 bases between. Per the germline V gene, CDR1 is SGHTA and CDR2 is FQGNSA. The CDR3 totals 16 residues. The chain's CDR3 is CASSLPRGSSYNEQFF. DNA for the CDR3: TGTGCCAGCAGCTTACCCAGGGGTAGCTCCTACAATGAGCAGTTCTTC.

The chain has TRBV19 and TRBJ2-7; maybe TRBD2 (6 bases). This CDR3 spans 15 amino acids. The V and J ends lost 3 bases and 2 bases respectively, with 14 bases between them. Germline lookup yields CDR1 LNHDA and CDR2 SQIVND (reference sequence). Here the CDR3 reads CASSIVDGGTYEQYF. The CDR3 DNA is TGTGCCAGTAGTATTGTAGACGGGGGTACCTACGAGCAGTACTTC.

The chain couples TRBV9 to TRBJ2-7; TRBD1 might be the D (5 bases). The CDR3 is made up of 14 amino acids. V lost 4 bases and J lost 5, with 16 bases in between. Germline V gene lookup returns CDR1 SGDLS and CDR2 YYNGEE. The CDR3 sequence is CASSTAGYGHEQYF. For the CDR3, the DNA is TGTGCCAGCAGCACCGCAGGGTACGGCCACGAGCAGTACTTC. Full variable domain (remainder filled in from reference TRBV9 and TRBJ2-7): DSGVTQTPKHLITATGQRVTLRCSPRSGDLSVYWYQQSLDQGLQFLIQYYNGEERAKGNILERFSAQQFPDLHSELNLSSLELGDSALYFCASSTAGYGHEQYFGPGTRLTVT.

This chain links TRBV5-1 with TRBJ2-5; TRBD2 agrees at 12 bases. Germline values: CDR1 SGHRS, CDR2 YFSETQ. With V trimmed by 1 base and J by 4 bases, 5 bases remained unmatched. The CDR3 has 16 residues. This CDR3 is CASSLNGLAGRETQYF. The CDR3 bases are TGCGCCAGCAGCTTGAATGGACTAGCGGGACGAGAGACCCAGTACTTC.

The chain couples TRBV5-8 to TRBJ2-4, with 7 positions matching TRBD2. With V trimmed by 0 bases and J by 9 bases, 3 bases remained unmatched. In germline, CDR1 is SGHTS, CDR2 YDEGEE. The CDR3 spans 13 residues. CDR3 sequence (DNA): TGTGCCAGCAGCTTGGTATGGGAGGGCATTCAGTACTTC. Translation gives CASSLVWEGIQYF. The full variable domain, completed using reference TRBV5-8 and TRBJ2-4, is EAGVTQSPTHLIKTRGQQATLRCSPISGHTSVYWYQQALGLGLQFLLWYDEGEERNRGNFPPRFSGRQFPNYSSELNVNALELEDSALYLCASSLVWEGIQYFGAGTRLSVL.